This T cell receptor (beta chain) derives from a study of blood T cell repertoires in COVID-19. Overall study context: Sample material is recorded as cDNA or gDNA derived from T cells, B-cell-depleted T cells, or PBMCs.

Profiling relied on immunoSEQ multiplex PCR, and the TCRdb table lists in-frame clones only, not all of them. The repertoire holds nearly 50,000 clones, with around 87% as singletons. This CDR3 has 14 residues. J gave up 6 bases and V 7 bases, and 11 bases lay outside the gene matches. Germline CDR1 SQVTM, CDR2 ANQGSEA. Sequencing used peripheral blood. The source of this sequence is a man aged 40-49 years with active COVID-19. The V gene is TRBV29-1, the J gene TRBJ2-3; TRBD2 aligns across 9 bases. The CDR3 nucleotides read TGCAGCGCCTTAGCGGGAGAGGAGGTGGATACGCAGTATTTT. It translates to CSALAGEEVDTQYF.